One sample yielded the 3 T cell receptor beta chains listed below, sequenced in a study of T cell responses to AZD1222 COVID-19 vaccine. Clones were sequenced by immunoSEQ multiplex PCR, and TCRdb holds only the in-frame ones, with some missing. The sample shows about 130,000 clones, about 90% of them seen only once. The input for sequencing was peripheral blood, taken on day 0 of AZD1222 vaccination. The source of these receptors is an adult in good health.

The V gene is TRBV11-2, the J gene TRBJ1-1, with TRBD1 identical over 8 bases. The CDR3 runs to 18 residues. The V gene's germline CDR1 is SGHAT and CDR2 FQNNGV. The trim removed 2 bases at V and 5 bases at J, leaving 16 bases unmatched. In nucleotides, the CDR3 is TGTGCCAGCAGCTTATCAGGGGGCGTCTGGCGGGGAGTGACTGAAGCTTTCTTT. Amino acids: CASSLSGGVWRGVTEAFF.

This clone was recorded once. The chain joins TRBV10-3 to TRBJ2-7; D is uncertain. V was trimmed by 2 bases and J by 2 bases, leaving 13 bases between them. Germline CDR1 reads ENHRY; CDR2 reads SYGVKD. This CDR3 comprises 15 residues. CDR3 coding DNA: TGTGCCATCAGTGAGAGAGAGGCTCTTACCTACGAGCAGTACTTC. It specifies CAISEREALTYEQYF.

The genes are TRBV30 and TRBJ1-3; no definite D call. The CDR3 has 14 amino acids. Trimming removed 0 bases from V and 0 bases from J, with 6 bases in between. The germline V gene has CDR1 GTSNPN and CDR2 SVGIG (reference sequence). The CDR3 sequence is CAWSVFFSGNTIYF. CDR3 sequence (DNA): TGTGCCTGGAGTGTGTTTTTCTCTGGAAACACCATATATTTT.